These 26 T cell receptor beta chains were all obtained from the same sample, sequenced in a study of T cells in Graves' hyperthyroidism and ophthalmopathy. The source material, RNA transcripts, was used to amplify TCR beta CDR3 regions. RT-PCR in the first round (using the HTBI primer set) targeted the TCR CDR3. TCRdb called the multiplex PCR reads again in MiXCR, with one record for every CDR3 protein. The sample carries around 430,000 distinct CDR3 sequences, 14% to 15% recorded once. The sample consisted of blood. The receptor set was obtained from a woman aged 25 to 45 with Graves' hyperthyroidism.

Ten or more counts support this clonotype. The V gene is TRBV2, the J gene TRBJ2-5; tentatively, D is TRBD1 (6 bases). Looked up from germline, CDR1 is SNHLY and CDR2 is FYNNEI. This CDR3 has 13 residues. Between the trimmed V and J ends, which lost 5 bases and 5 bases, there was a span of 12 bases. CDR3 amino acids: CASSSGQLETQYF. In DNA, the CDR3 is TGTGCCAGCAGTTCTGGACAGCTGGAGACCCAGTACTTC.

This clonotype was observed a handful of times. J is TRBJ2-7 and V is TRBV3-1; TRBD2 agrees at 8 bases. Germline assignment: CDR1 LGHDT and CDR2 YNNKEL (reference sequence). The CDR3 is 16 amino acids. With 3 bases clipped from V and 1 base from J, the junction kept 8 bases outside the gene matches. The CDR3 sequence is CASSQTPAGDSYEQYF. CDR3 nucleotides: TGTGCCAGCAGCCAGACCCCAGCGGGGGATTCCTACGAGCAGTACTTC.

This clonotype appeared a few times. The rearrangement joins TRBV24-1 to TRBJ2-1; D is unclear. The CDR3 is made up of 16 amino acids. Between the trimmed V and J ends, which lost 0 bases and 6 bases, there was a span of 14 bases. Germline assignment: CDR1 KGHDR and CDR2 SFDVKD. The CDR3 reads CATSDLGLGVGNEQFF. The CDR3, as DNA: TGTGCCACCAGTGATTTGGGGCTAGGTGTCGGCAATGAGCAGTTCTTC.

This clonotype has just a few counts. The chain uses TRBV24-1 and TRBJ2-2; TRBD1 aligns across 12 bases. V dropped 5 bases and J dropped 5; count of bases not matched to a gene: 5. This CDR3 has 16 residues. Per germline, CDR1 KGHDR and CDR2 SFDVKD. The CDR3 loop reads CATSAPGQGATGELFF. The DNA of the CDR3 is TGTGCCACCAGTGCCCCGGGACAGGGGGCGACCGGGGAGCTGTTTTTT.

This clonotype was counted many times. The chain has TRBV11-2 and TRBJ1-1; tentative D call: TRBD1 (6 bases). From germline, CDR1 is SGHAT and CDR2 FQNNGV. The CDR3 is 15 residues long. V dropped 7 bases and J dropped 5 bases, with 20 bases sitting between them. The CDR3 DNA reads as TGTGCCAGCACCCCCATTGGGGGGCGAGGAACTGAAGCTTTCTTT. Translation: CASTPIGGRGTEAFF.

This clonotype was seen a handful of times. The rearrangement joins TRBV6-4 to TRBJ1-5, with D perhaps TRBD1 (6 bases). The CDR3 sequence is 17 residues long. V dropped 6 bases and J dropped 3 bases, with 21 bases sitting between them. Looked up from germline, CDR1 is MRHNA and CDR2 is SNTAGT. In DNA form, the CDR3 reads TGTGCCAGCAGGGCCGATCACGGGGACATCGTCAATCAGCCCCAGCATTTT. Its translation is CASRADHGDIVNQPQHF.

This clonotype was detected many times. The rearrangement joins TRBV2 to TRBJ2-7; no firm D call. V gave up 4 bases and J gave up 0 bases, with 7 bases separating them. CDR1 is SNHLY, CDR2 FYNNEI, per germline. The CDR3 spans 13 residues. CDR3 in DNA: TGTGCCAGCAGTGGATTGGACTCCTACGAGCAGTACTTC. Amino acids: CASSGLDSYEQYF.

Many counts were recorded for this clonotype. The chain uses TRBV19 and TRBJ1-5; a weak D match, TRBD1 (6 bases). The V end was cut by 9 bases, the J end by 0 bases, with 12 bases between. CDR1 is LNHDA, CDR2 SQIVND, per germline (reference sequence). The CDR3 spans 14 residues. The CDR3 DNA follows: TGTGCCAGCAACGGGGGCTATAGCAATCAGCCCCAGCATTTT. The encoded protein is CASNGGYSNQPQHF.

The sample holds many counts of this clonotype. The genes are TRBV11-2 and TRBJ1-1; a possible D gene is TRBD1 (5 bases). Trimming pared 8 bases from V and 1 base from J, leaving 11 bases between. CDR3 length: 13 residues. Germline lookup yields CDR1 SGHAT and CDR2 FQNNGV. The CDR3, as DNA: TGTGCCAGCGGACTACAGGAGAACACTGAAGCTTTCTTT. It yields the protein CASGLQENTEAFF.

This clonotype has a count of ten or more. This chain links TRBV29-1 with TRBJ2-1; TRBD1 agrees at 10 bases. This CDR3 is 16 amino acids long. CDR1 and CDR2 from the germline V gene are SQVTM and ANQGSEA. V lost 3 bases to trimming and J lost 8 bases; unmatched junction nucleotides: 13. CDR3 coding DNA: TGCAGCGTTGATTCGGTTAGGGACAGGGGCTTCTATGAGCAGTTCTTC. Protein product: CSVDSVRDRGFYEQFF.

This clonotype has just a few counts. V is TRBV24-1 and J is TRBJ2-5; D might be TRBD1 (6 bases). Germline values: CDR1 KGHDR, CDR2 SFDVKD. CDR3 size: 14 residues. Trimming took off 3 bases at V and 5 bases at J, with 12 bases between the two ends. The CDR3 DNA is TGTGCCACCAGTGATCCGACAGGACCTGAGACCCAGTACTTC. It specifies CATSDPTGPETQYF.

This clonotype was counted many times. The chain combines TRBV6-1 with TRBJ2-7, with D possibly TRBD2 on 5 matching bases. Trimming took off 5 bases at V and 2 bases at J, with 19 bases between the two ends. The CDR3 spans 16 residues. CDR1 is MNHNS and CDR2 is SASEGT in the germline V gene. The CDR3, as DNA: TGTGCCAGCAGTTATAAGTCCGGGGATCCTCCCTACGAGCAGTACTTC. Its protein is CASSYKSGDPPYEQYF.

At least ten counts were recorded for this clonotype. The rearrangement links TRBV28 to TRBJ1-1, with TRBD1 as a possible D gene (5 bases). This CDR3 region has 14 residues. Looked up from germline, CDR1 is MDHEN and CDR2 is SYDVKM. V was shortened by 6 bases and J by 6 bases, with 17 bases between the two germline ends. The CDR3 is CASRNRFLAAEAFF. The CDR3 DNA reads TGTGCCAGCAGGAACAGGTTCTTGGCAGCTGAAGCTTTCTTT. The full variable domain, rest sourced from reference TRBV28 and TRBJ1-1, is DVKVTQSSRYLVKRTGEKVFLECVQDMDHENMFWYRQDPGLGLRLIYFSYDVKMKEKGDIPEGYSVSREKKERFSLILESASTNQTSMYLCASRNRFLAAEAFFGQGTRLTVV.

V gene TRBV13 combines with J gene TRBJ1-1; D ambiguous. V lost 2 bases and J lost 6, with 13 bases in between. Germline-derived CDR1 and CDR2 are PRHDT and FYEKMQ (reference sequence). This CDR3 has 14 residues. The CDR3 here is CASSLMSGAPEAFF. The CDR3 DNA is TGTGCCAGCAGCTTAATGTCGGGAGCGCCTGAAGCTTTCTTT.

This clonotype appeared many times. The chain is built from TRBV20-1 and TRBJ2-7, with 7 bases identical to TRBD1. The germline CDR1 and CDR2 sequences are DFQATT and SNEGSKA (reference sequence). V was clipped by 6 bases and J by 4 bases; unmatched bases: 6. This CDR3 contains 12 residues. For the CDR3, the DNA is TGCAGTGCCATAGACAGGGAATACGAGCAGTACTTC. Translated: CSAIDREYEQYF.

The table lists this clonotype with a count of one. The CDR3 DNA is TGTGCCAGCAGTGAGGCGGGGACACTTGGAAACACCATATATTTT. Translating it yields CASSEAGTLGNTIYF. This chain joins TRBV28 and TRBJ1-3; D might be TRBD1 (6 bases). Trimming removed 5 bases at V and 3 bases at J, with 14 bases between. The CDR3 sequence is 15 residues long. The germline V gene has CDR1 MDHEN and CDR2 SYDVKM.

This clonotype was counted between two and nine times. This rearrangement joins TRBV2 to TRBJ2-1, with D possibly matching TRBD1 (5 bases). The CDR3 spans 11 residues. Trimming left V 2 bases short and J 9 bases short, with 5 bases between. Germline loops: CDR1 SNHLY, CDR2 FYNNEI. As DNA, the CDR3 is TGTGCCAGCAGTGAAAGGGGTGAGCAGTTCTTC. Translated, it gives CASSERGEQFF.

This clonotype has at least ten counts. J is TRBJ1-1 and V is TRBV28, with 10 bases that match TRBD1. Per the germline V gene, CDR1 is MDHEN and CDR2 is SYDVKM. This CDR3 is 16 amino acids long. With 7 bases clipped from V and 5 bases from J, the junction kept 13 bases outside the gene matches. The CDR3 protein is CASTQGDRGRFTEAFF. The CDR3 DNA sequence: TGTGCCAGCACGCAGGGGGACAGGGGAAGGTTTACTGAAGCTTTCTTT.

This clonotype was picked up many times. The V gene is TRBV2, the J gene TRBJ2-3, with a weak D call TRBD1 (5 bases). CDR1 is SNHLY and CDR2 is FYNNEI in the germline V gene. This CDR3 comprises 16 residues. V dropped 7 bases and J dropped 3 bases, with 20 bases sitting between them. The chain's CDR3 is CASIRIGQGLTDTQYF. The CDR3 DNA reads TGTGCCAGCATCCGGATTGGGCAGGGTTTAACAGATACGCAGTATTTT.

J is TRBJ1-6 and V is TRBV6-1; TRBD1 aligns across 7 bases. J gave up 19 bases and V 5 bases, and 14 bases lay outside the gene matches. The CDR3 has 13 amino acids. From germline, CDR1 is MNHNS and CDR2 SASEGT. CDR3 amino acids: CASSLSLSGTEHF. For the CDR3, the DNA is TGTGCCAGCAGTCTATCCTTGTCCGGGACAGAACACTTT.

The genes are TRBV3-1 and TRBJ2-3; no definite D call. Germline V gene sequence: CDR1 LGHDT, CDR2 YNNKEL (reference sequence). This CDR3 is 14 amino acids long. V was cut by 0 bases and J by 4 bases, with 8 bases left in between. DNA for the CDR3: TGTGCCAGCAGCCAAGAATTGCGTTCAGATACGCAGTATTTT. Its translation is CASSQELRSDTQYF.

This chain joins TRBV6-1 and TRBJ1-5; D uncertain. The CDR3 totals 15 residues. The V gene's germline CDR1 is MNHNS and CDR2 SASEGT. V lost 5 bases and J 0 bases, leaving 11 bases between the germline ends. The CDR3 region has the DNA TGTGCCAGCAGTTGGACGCAGTATAGCAATCAGCCCCAGCATTTT. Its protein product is CASSWTQYSNQPQHF.

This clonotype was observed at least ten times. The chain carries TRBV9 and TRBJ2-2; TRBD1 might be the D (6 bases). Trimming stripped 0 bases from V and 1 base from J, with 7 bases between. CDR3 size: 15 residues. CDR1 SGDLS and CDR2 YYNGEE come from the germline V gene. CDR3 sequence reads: CASSVGTVNTGELFF. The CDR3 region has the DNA TGTGCCAGCAGCGTAGGGACAGTGAACACCGGGGAGCTGTTTTTT.

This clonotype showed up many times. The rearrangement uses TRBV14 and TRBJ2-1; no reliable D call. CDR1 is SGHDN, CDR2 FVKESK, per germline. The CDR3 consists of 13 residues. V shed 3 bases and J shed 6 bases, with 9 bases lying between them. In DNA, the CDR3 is TGTGCCAGCAGCCACTTAATTAGCAATGAGCAGTTCTTC. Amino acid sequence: CASSHLISNEQFF.

The CDR3 bases are TGTGCCAGCAGCAGAACCGGGACAATCGATGAGCAGTTCTTC. Translating gives CASSRTGTIDEQFF. The chain has TRBV28 and TRBJ2-1, with D possibly matching TRBD1 (6 bases). The germline CDR1 and CDR2 sequences are MDHEN and SYDVKM. Between the trimmed V and J ends, which lost 6 bases and 8 bases, there was a span of 17 bases. This CDR3 spans 14 amino acids.

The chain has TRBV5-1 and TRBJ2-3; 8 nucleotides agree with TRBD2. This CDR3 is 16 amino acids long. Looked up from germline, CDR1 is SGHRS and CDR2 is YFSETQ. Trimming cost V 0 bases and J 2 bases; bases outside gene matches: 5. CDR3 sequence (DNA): TGCGCCAGCAGCTTGGGAACACTAGCGGACACAGATACGCAGTATTTT. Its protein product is CASSLGTLADTDTQYF.